This TCR beta chain was identified in a study of early stage breast cancer tumors (dated by TCRdb to the late 2010s). About the investigation overall: Of the roughly 16 invasive breast tumors, 12 to 13 were found to be estrogen receptor-positive, progesterone receptor-positive and HER2-negative. About 65% of the 12 ER+/PR+/HER2- tumors were invasive ductal carcinomas, while the other four were invasive lobular carcinomas. A read coverage of roughly 10-fold per sample was achieved on average. Across all samples, 2,651,842 templates representing 1,097,674 unique clonotypes were detected. Beyond this particular receptor, the publication reports: Because the cohort was small, analysis by tumor subtype was not possible. Enriched TCRB sequences shared across patients were mostly commonly generated sequences, unlikely to play an important role in the tumor microenvironment. Tumors showed around 2.5-fold higher T cell density and higher clonality than adjacent normal breast tissue. Sequencing bulk genomic DNA from unsorted cells could not capture chain pairing or functional markers like CD4, CD8 and FOXP3. Repertoires from blood and normal breast were more alike than repertoires from blood and tumor, and in about 90% of the 16 patients, comparing each tissue with blood separated tumor from normal.

The study profiled bulk TCR beta-chain repertoires in matched peripheral blood, tumor and adjacent normal breast tissue taken from approximately 15 patients with early-stage breast cancer. Before surgery, about 5-10 mL of whole blood was collected into EDTA tubes and then processed within 2 hours. Ficoll-Paque centrifugation in SepMate-50 tubes was used to isolate peripheral blood mononuclear cells. PBMCs were cryopreserved in roughly 90% FBS with roughly 10% DMSO in aliquots of roughly 1.9 to 4.5 million cells and stored in liquid nitrogen. The Qiagen AllPrep DNA/RNA Mini kit was used to extract genomic DNA. About this clone itself: Its antigen is unknown. No base quality information exists; no much larger clone differs at one position.

Spanning cysteine to phenylalanine, the CDR3 consists of 16 amino acids. Just CDR3 DNA is preserved here, 48 bases in frame from base 1. CDR1 and CDR2 were assigned from the germline V gene as SGHVS and FNYEAQ. V drops 1 base and J drops 4 bases, leaving 14 bases in between. Each sample was amplified in two independent genomic DNA replicates, using 0.5 ug for blood and 1.5 ug for tumor or normal breast. Following the manufacturer's instructions, the ImmunoSeq Intro kit was used to carry out TCRB sequencing on genomic DNA. The multiplex PCR ran for about 31 cycles using proprietary primers and spike-in control sequences for absolute quantification. Single-end 150-bp reads were used to sequence an 87-bp fragment covering the CDR3 and the flanking V and J genes. Seven samples, each with two replicates, were multiplexed per lane of an Illumina MiSeq using version 3.0 chemistry. On the authors' methods: Raw data were processed with the vendor's proprietary pipeline, and both replicates were merged into a single result per sample. To define clonotypes, the study grouped productive rearrangements that shared the V-gene family, CDR3 amino acid sequence and J-gene segment. Clonality was calculated as 1 minus the normalized Shannon entropy (Pielou evenness) of TCRB abundances. To estimate T cell density, the total number of templates was divided by the input cell count, which was inferred from how much DNA went in. Recon, run with its default parameters, was used to estimate overall repertoire diversity and clonality. Tumor-enriched clonotypes were defined as having over 0.1% abundance in tumor and at least 32-fold higher abundance than in normal breast. TCRdb mirrors the immuneACCESS table, restricted to in-frame sequences. Some clones are absent from its copies; in checked studies, under half trace to an unresolved V gene, and the reason for the others is unknown. Clonal size and the V and J genes are those of that table, whereas D and trimming came from the DNA. The sample has tens of thousands of clones on record, 80% of them singletons. The ten largest clones capture about 13% of the sample.

This receptor chain uses TRBV7-6 and TRBJ2-1; the D segment cannot be called with confidence. Source material: blood. The sequence was collected from a person between 60 and 69 years old with breast cancer. Here is the DNA: TGTGCCAGCAGCTTAGTAGCTCGCGGATCTTACAATGAGCAGTTCTTC. This translates into CASSLVARGSYNEQFF.